One T cell receptor beta chain is described in this entry. It was focal radiation plus CTLA-4 blockade with ipilimumab that patients with chemo-refractory metastatic non-small-cell lung cancer received. This entry is derived from a study of radiotherapy plus CTLA-4 blockade in lung cancer. Assay used: immunoSEQ multiplex PCR; TCRdb lists only in-frame clones, some missing. The table includes roughly 50,000 clones, 84% detected once. The CDR3 runs to 15 residues. Looked up from germline, CDR1 is MDHEN and CDR2 is SYDVKM. Trimming pared 3 bases from V and 0 bases from J, leaving 11 bases between. This receptor was obtained from a human donor with non-small cell lung cancer whose response to radiotherapy plus ipilimumab could not be evaluated. The V and J genes are TRBV28 and TRBJ1-2; D is possibly TRBD1 (6 bases). The material was peripheral blood, obtained from a patient treated with radiotherapy plus ipilimumab. CDR3 sequence reads: CASSFHRASNYGYTF. CDR3 nucleotide sequence: TGTGCCAGCAGTTTCCACAGGGCCTCTAACTATGGCTACACCTTC.